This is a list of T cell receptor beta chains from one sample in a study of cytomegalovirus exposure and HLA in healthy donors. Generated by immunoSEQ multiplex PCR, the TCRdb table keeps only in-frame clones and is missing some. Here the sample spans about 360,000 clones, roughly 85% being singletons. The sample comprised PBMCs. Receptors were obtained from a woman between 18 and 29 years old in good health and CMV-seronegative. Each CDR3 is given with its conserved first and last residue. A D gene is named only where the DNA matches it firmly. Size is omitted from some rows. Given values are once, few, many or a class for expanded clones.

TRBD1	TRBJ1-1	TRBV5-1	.	TGCGCCAGCAGCTTGGCCCAGCTAACATTAGACAGGGGTACTGAAGCTTTCTTT	CASSLAQLTLDRGTEAFF
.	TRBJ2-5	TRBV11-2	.	TGTGCCAGCAGCCCCCTGGGGGGGCGAGAGACCCAGTACTTC	CASSPLGGRETQYF
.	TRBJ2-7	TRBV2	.	TGTGCCAGCAGTGATAGGGGGGGTACCTCCTACGAGCAGTACTTC	CASSDRGGTSYEQYF
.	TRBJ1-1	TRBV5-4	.	TGTGCCAGCAGCAACCCGGGACACATGAACACTGAAGCTTTCTTT	CASSNPGHMNTEAFF
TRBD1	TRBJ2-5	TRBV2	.	TGTGCCAGCAGTGAACTACAGGGGGCTCCGAAGACCCAGTACTTC	CASSELQGAPKTQYF
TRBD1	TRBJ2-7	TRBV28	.	TGTGCCAGCAGTACGGACAGGGGGGGCTACGAGCAGTACTTC	CASSTDRGGYEQYF
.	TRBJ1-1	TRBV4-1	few	TGCGCCAGCAGCCATCAACCGCCTAACGTCCCTGAAGCTTTCTTT	CASSHQPPNVPEAFF
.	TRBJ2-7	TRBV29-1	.	TGCAGCGTTGAAACGGACTTAAACTACGAGCAGTACTTC	CSVETDLNYEQYF
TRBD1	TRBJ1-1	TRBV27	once	TGTGCCAGCAGTTTATCGGGTCAGGGGGCCACTGAAGCCTTCTTT	CASSLSGQGATEAFF
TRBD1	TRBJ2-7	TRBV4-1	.	TGCGCCAGCAGCGTTCCGGGACAGGGGAACGAGCAGTACTTC	CASSVPGQGNEQYF
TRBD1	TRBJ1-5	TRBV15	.	TGTGCCACCAGCGGAGGGGGGGACAGAACTATGCCCCAGCATTTT	CATSGGGDRTMPQHF
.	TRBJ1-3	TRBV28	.	TGTGCCAGCAGCACTACAGGGTACTCTGGAAACACCATATATTTT	CASSTTGYSGNTIYF
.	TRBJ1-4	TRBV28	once	TGTGCCAGCAGTTTCCAGGGAGGGAATGAAAAACTGTTTTTT	CASSFQGGNEKLFF
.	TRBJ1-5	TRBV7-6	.	TGTGCCAGCAGCTTAGAGGCGGGGAACAACAATCAGCCCCAGCATTTT	CASSLEAGNNNQPQHF
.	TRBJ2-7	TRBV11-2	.	TGTGCCAGCAGCTTAATTCGGAGTCCCTACGAGCAGTACTTC	CASSLIRSPYEQYF
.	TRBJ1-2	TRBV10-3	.	TGTGCCATCAGTGATGCCGGGAGCAACTATGGCTACACCTTC	CAISDAGSNYGYTF
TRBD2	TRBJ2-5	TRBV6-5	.	TGTGCCAGCAAGGTGGAACTAGCGGGGCAAGAGACCCAGTACTTC	CASKVELAGQETQYF
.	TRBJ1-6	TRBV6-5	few	TGTGCCAGCAGCACTATGAGCTCCTATAATTCACCCCTCCACTTT	CASSTMSSYNSPLHF
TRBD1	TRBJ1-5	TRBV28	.	TGTGCCAGCAGTCGCCCGACAGGGAACAATCAGCCCCAGCATTTT	CASSRPTGNNQPQHF
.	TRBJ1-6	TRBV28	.	TGTGCCAGCAGTTCGACAGGTCTATCACCCCTCCACTTT	CASSSTGLSPLHF
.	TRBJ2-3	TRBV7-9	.	TGTGCCAGCTTCCAAGAAAGCGCAGATACGCAGTATTTT	CASFQESADTQYF
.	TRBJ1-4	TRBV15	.	TGTGCCACCAGCCCCCAGGCCGGGGGAACTAATGAAAAACTGTTTTTT	CATSPQAGGTNEKLFF
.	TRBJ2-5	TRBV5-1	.	TGCGCCAGCAGCTTGTTGAGCGAAGAGACCCAGTACTTC	CASSLLSEETQYF
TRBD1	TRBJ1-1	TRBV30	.	TGTGCCTGGTGTGACAGGGGACCGACTGAAGCTTTCTTT	CAWCDRGPTEAFF
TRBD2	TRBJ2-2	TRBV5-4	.	TGTGCCAGCAGCCAAACCCGGGGGGGGAACACCGGGGAGCTGTTTTTT	CASSQTRGGNTGELFF
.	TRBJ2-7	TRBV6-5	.	TGTGCCAGCAGTTACTCCGGGGGCTCCTACGAGCAGTACTTC	CASSYSGGSYEQYF
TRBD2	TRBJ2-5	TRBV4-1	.	TGCGCCAGCAGCAACCGAAACGAGCGGGGGGCCCAAGAGACCCAGTACTTC	CASSNRNERGAQETQYF
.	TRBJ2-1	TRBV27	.	TGTGCCAGCAGTCGGGGAGAGTATCACTACAATGAGCAGTTCTTC	CASSRGEYHYNEQFF
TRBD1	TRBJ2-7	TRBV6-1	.	TGTGCCAGTAGGGACAGGGTCTACGAGCAGTACTTC	CASRDRVYEQYF
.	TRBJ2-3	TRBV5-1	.	TGCGCCAGCAGACAAATTCTCACAGATACGCAGTATTTT	CASRQILTDTQYF